This paragraph reports one T cell receptor (beta chain). This clonotype came up many times. Its target antigen remains unknown. Base quality data are lacking; no much larger clone is found one base away. The library relied on PCR. The instrument was an Illumina HiSeq 2500. TCR libraries were prepared with molecular barcoding, using unique molecular identifiers to normalize TCRbeta repertoire quantification. TCRdb trimmed the raw reads at Q25, called clones with MiXCR and kept productive beta chains. Identical CDR3 protein sequences are pooled into one entry, listed with their most common genes and DNA. In all, the sample holds over 400,000 distinct CDR3 sequences, and around two fifths of those were seen once. Approximately 30% of the sample rests with the top ten. The record originates from a study of T-cell reconstitution after alpha-beta-depleted transplantation in children (dated by TCRdb to about 2016). Background on the whole study: Using TCR repertoire profiling, the study followed T-cell immune reconstitution in a quantitative way in children after TCRalphabeta/CD19-depleted allogeneic hematopoietic cell transplantation. Beyond this particular receptor, the publication reports: In some patients, the high TCRbeta diversity seen at day 60 was put down to recipient T cells and intrathymic progenitors that had survived conditioning. Apparently early alphabetaT-cell count recovery about two months after transplant reportedly relied on only several hundred rapidly expanded clones derived from non-depleted graft cells. Over the following months the frequencies of hyperexpanded clones went down, and after one year T-cell counts and TCRbeta diversity were mostly credited to newly produced T cells.

V ends up 4 bases short and J 8 bases short, with an unmatched junction base count of 5. The CDR3 numbers 13 residues from cysteine through phenylalanine. Kept here is only the CDR3 DNA, which spans 39 bases and is read in frame from base 1. The germline V gene encodes CDR1 SQVTM and CDR2 ANQGSEA. The treatment or condition label corresponds to: allogeneic hematopoietic cell transplantation with graft depleted of TCRalphabeta T cells and CD19 B cells. The transplant recipients were children given TCRalphabeta/CD19-depleted allogeneic hematopoietic cell grafts. The TCR was taken from a girl aged 2 to 9 with aplastic anemia, due to receive a stem cell transplant. Specimen: PBMCs, collected before TCRalphabeta/CD19-depleted stem cell transplant. The rearranged segments are TRBV29-1 and TRBJ1-6; TRBD1 agrees with 7 junctional bases. CDR3 sequence: CSVATGADSPLHF. The DNA sequence follows: TGCAGCGTTGCTACAGGGGCGGATTCACCCCTCCACTTT.